The 32 T cell receptor beta chains below all came from one sample that was sequenced in a study of T cells in Graves' hyperthyroidism and ophthalmopathy. Researchers took RNA transcripts and amplified the TCR beta CDR3 regions from them. Researchers ran a first-round RT-PCR on the TCR CDR3 using the HTBI primer set. One entry per CDR3 protein results from TCRdb running MiXCR on the multiplex PCR reads. The sample lists about 350,000 distinct CDR3 sequences; 19% were seen once. Sample: blood. The receptors stem from a young woman with Graves' hyperthyroidism.

The table lists this clonotype with many counts. The rearrangement links TRBV3-1 to TRBJ2-5; maybe TRBD2 (5 bases). CDR1 is LGHDT, CDR2 YNNKEL, per germline (reference sequence). Trimming cost V 2 bases and J 3 bases, with 16 bases left between them. The CDR3 is 16 amino acids. In nucleotides, the CDR3 is TGTGCCAGCAGCCAAAGCGGCTTCGGGGTGAAAGAGACCCAGTACTTC. Its translation: CASSQSGFGVKETQYF.

The sample holds many counts of this clonotype. The V and J genes are TRBV6-1 and TRBJ1-1; perhaps TRBD1 as D (5 bases). Germline V gene lookup returns CDR1 MNHNS and CDR2 SASEGT. The ends were cut back, 2 bases at V and 3 bases at J, with 10 bases in the middle. The CDR3 covers 14 residues. The CDR3: CASSELQGYTEAFF. The CDR3 coding sequence is TGTGCCAGCAGTGAACTCCAGGGCTACACTGAAGCTTTCTTT.

The table lists this clonotype with a few counts. A much larger clone differs by one base, so this may be a read error. The chain recombines TRBV28 with TRBJ2-5; weak D call: TRBD2 (6 bases). The germline V gene encodes CDR1 MDHEN and CDR2 SYDVKM. This CDR3 contains 16 residues. The CDR3 nucleotides are TGTGCCAGCAGACCAAGGGCGACTAGTCTACGAGAGACCAAGTACTTC. The encoded protein is CASRPRATSLRETKYF.

This clonotype has ten or more counts. The chain uses TRBV7-6 and TRBJ2-1; D gene ambiguous. Germline V CDR1 and CDR2: SGHVS, FNYEAQ. This CDR3 comprises 13 residues. The ends were cut back, 4 bases at V and 3 bases at J, with 7 bases in the middle. CDR3 coding DNA: TGTGCCAGCAGCTCGTCCGACTACAATGAGCAGTTCTTC. Translated: CASSSSDYNEQFF. Variable domain in full (rest from reference TRBV7-6 and TRBJ2-1): GAGVSQSPRYKVTKRGQDVALRCDPISGHVSLYWYRQALGQGPEFLTYFNYEAQQDKSGLPNDRFSAERPEGSISTLTIQRTEQRDSAMYRCASSSSDYNEQFFGPGTRLTVL.

This clonotype has ten or more counts. This chain links TRBV6-5 with TRBJ2-7; maybe TRBD2 (6 bases). From germline, CDR1 is MNHEY and CDR2 SVGAGI. V dropped 2 bases and J dropped 7 bases, with 18 bases sitting between them. The CDR3 is 15 amino acids. The CDR3: CASSYQPPGGREQYF. The DNA of the CDR3 is TGTGCCAGCAGTTACCAGCCTCCCGGGGGTCGAGAGCAGTACTTC.

This clonotype was counted at least ten times. The rearrangement uses TRBV20-1 and TRBJ1-1; 10 nucleotides agree with TRBD1. The CDR3 runs to 13 residues. Germline-derived CDR1 and CDR2 are DFQATT and SNEGSKA (reference sequence). V gave up 5 bases and J gave up 6 bases; unmatched junction bases: 6. CDR3 sequence: CSAHDRGRPEAFF. CDR3 coding DNA: TGCAGTGCTCACGACAGGGGGCGGCCTGAAGCTTTCTTT.

This clonotype was observed at least ten times. The chain couples TRBV7-3 to TRBJ2-2, with D hard to call. Trimming left V 5 bases short and J 2 bases short, with 18 bases between. The length of the CDR3 is 17 residues. Looked up from germline, CDR1 is SGHTA and CDR2 is FQGTGA. DNA for the CDR3: TGTGCCAGCAGCCCTCAAGTCGGGCAGGACAACACCGGGGAGCTGTTTTTT. Encoded protein: CASSPQVGQDNTGELFF.

This clonotype appeared many times. The CDR3 spells CASSGVYEQYF. DNA of the CDR3: TGTGCCAGCAGTGGGGTCTACGAGCAGTACTTC. The chain carries TRBV25-1 and TRBJ2-7; D call uncertain. The V gene lost 4 bases and the J gene lost 3 bases, with 4 bases spanning the gap. This CDR3 spans 11 amino acids. Germline CDR1 MGHDK, CDR2 SYGVNS.

The chain joins TRBV20-1 to TRBJ2-7; TRBD2 matches 12 bases. CDR1 and CDR2 from the germline V gene are DFQATT and SNEGSKA (reference sequence). V was clipped by 1 base and J by 4 bases; unmatched bases: 5. The CDR3 has 15 residues. The CDR3 reads CSARGASGGAYEQYF. As DNA, the CDR3 is TGCAGTGCTAGAGGGGCTAGCGGGGGGGCGTACGAGCAGTACTTC.

This clonotype was seen many times. The rearrangement joins TRBV10-2 to TRBJ2-7; the match to TRBD1 covers 8 bases. The CDR3 covers 12 residues. CDR1 WSHSY and CDR2 SAAADI come from the germline V gene. The J segment lost 6 bases and the V segment lost 2 bases, leaving 0 bases of the junction unmatched. CDR3 residues: CASSEGTGEQYF. The CDR3 region has the DNA TGCGCCAGCAGTGAGGGGACAGGCGAGCAGTACTTC.

This clonotype has a count of ten or more. The chain couples TRBV3-1 to TRBJ1-2; a possible D gene is TRBD1 (5 bases). Germline CDR1 and CDR2: LGHDT and YNNKEL (reference sequence). V lost 1 base, J lost 5 bases, and 11 bases lay in between. The CDR3 is made up of 14 amino acids. CDR3 bases: TGTGCCAGCAGCCAAGCAGGGATTCGGTATGGCTACACCTTC. Its protein product is CASSQAGIRYGYTF.

At least ten counts were recorded for this clonotype. This chain joins TRBV18 and TRBJ2-7; TRBD1 is a possible D gene (5 bases). CDR1 and CDR2 (germline): KGHSH, LQKENI. Trimming cost V 3 bases and J 0 bases, with 9 bases left between them. The CDR3 loop spans 14 amino acids. The DNA of the CDR3 is TGTGCCAGCTCACCGGGTAGGGGCTCCTACGAGCAGTACTTC. Translated: CASSPGRGSYEQYF. The full variable domain, completed using reference TRBV18 and TRBJ2-7, is NAGVMQNPRHLVRRRGQEARLRCSPMKGHSHVYWYRQLPEEGLKFMVYLQKENIIDESGMPKERFSAEFPKEGPSILRIQQVVRGDSAAYFCASSPGRGSYEQYFGPGTRLTVT.

This clonotype showed up just a few times. The chain couples TRBV4-2 to TRBJ2-5; D gene uncertain. CDR1 is LGHNA and CDR2 is YNFKEQ in the germline V gene. The CDR3 runs 14 residues. Trimming cost V 4 bases and J 5 bases, with 14 bases left between them. CDR3 nucleotide sequence: TGTGCCAGCAGCCTTAGTCTGGGTCGGGAGACCCAGTACTTC. Its protein product is CASSLSLGRETQYF.

This clonotype appeared many times. The chain joins TRBV5-1 to TRBJ1-2, with D possibly matching TRBD1 (5 bases). Deletions cut 3 bases from V and 2 bases from J, with 11 bases between. The germline V gene encodes CDR1 SGHRS and CDR2 YFSETQ. The CDR3 is 14 amino acids. CDR3 nucleotide sequence: TGCGCCAGCAGCTCTGGGACGGTCAACTATGGCTACACCTTC. It yields the protein CASSSGTVNYGYTF.

The chain joins TRBV28 to TRBJ1-2; D may be TRBD1 (5 bases). The CDR3 length is 14 residues. Looked up from germline, CDR1 is MDHEN and CDR2 is SYDVKM. V lost 4 bases and J lost 8, with 17 bases in between. The CDR3 loop reads CASSSIQGLGGYTF. The CDR3 DNA reads TGTGCCAGCAGTTCCATTCAGGGTCTCGGGGGCTACACCTTC.

This clonotype was counted at least ten times. The genes are TRBV30 and TRBJ2-5, with D unclear. The CDR3 has 13 residues. The germline gives CDR1 GTSNPN, CDR2 SVGIG (reference sequence). Trimming pared 3 bases from V and 5 bases from J, leaving 13 bases between. The CDR3 spells CAWSPLGRETQYF. CDR3 DNA sequence: TGTGCCTGGAGCCCCCTAGGGCGGGAGACCCAGTACTTC. The full variable domain, its missing parts supplied by reference TRBV30 and TRBJ2-5, is SQTIHQWPATLVQPVGSPLSLECTVEGTSNPNLYWYRQAAGRGLQLLFYSVGIGQISSEVPQNLSASRPQDRQFILSSKKLLLSDSGFYLCAWSPLGRETQYFGPGTRLLVL.

This clonotype was seen at least ten times. This rearrangement joins TRBV5-1 to TRBJ1-2; TRBD1 might be the D (5 bases). CDR3 length equals 13 residues. CDR1 SGHRS and CDR2 YFSETQ come from the germline V gene. The germline V and J ends were trimmed by 4 bases and 8 bases, with 15 bases remaining between them. CDR3 loop: CASSPEDTGGYTF. DNA of the CDR3: TGCGCCAGCAGCCCGGAGGACACGGGAGGCTACACCTTC.

In this sample, this clonotype turned up many times. The chain has TRBV20-1 and TRBJ1-3, with 7 bases matching TRBD1. The ends lost 0 bases at V and 0 bases at J; junction bases unmatched: 5. CDR3 size: 16 residues. Germline loops: CDR1 DFQATT, CDR2 SNEGSKA (reference sequence). The CDR3 sequence: CSARERDSLSGNTIYF. The CDR3 DNA is TGCAGTGCTAGAGAACGGGACAGCCTCTCTGGAAACACCATATATTTT.

This clonotype was detected only once. The gene calls are TRBV20-1 and TRBJ1-1, with 8 bases lining up with TRBD1. With 3 bases clipped from V and 1 base from J, the junction kept 4 bases outside the gene matches. CDR1 and CDR2 from the germline V gene are DFQATT and SNEGSKA (reference sequence). This CDR3 comprises 14 residues. CDR3 nucleotide sequence: TGCAGTGCTAGTAGACAGGGGAGGAACACTGAAGCTTTCTTT. This encodes CSASRQGRNTEAFF.

This clonotype was recorded many times. This sequence joins TRBV6-1 and TRBJ1-5; D not resolved. The CDR3 extends over 11 amino acids. The germline CDR1 and CDR2 sequences are MNHNS and SASEGT. The ends were cut back, 4 bases at V and 5 bases at J, with 3 bases in the middle. The CDR3 sequence: CASSVDQPQHF. The CDR3 DNA follows: TGTGCCAGCAGTGTGGATCAGCCCCAGCATTTT.

Many counts were recorded for this clonotype. J is TRBJ1-2 and V is TRBV15; 9 positions match TRBD1. The CDR3 spans 14 residues. V trimming: 3 bases; J trimming: 2 bases; junction bases outside the gene matches: 1. Germline lookup yields CDR1 LNHNV and CDR2 YYDKDF (reference sequence). The CDR3 bases are TGTGCCACCAGCAGTGGACAGGGGAACTATGGCTACACCTTC. This translates into CATSSGQGNYGYTF. Full variable domain (outside the CDR3, taken from reference TRBV15 and TRBJ1-2): DAMVIQNPRYQVTQFGKPVTLSCSQTLNHNVMYWYQQKSSQAPKLLFHYYDKDFNNEADTPDNFQSRRPNTSFCFLDIRSPGLGDTAMYLCATSSGQGNYGYTFGSGTRLTVV.

There are many counts of this clonotype. CDR3 bases: TGTGCCAGCAGCCAACTAGGGGATCTCACTGAAGCTTTCTTT. Its protein product is CASSQLGDLTEAFF. The rearrangement uses TRBV3-1 and TRBJ1-1; maybe TRBD1 (5 bases). CDR1 LGHDT and CDR2 YNNKEL come from the germline V gene (reference sequence). V lost 2 bases and J lost 4, with 11 bases in between. The CDR3 extends over 14 amino acids.

In this sample, this clonotype turned up many times. The rearrangement links TRBV6-1 to TRBJ1-1, with D unclear. This CDR3 contains 14 residues. Germline values: CDR1 MNHNS, CDR2 SASEGT. Between the trimmed V and J ends, which lost 4 bases and 4 bases, there was a span of 13 bases. CDR3 nucleotide sequence: TGTGCCAGCAGTGTGCCAGGCCTAGCCACTGAAGCTTTCTTT. Its translation: CASSVPGLATEAFF.

This clonotype was found many times. The rearrangement uses TRBV9 and TRBJ1-2; D uncertain. This CDR3 has 13 residues. Trimming shortened V by 3 bases and J by 8 bases, and 14 bases separated the two germline ends. CDR1 is SGDLS, CDR2 YYNGEE, per germline. In nucleotides, the CDR3 is TGTGCCAGCAGCGGCCAACCCGGGGAAGGCTACACCTTC. Translation gives CASSGQPGEGYTF.

This clonotype was picked up many times. The V call is TRBV27, the J call TRBJ2-2; D gene unclear. CDR3 length: 10 residues. Germline V gene sequence: CDR1 MNHEY, CDR2 SMNVEV (reference sequence). V was cut by 9 bases and J by 6 bases, with 5 bases left in between. The CDR3 reads CARQPGELFF. CDR3 bases: TGTGCCAGACAGCCCGGGGAGCTGTTTTTT.

V is TRBV2 and J is TRBJ2-2; no reliable D call. The CDR3 consists of 15 residues. The V and J ends lost 7 bases and 2 bases respectively, with 14 bases between them. Germline-derived CDR1 and CDR2 are SNHLY and FYNNEI. This CDR3 reads CASIRRIANTGELFF. The CDR3 region has the DNA TGTGCCAGCATACGACGGATAGCAAACACCGGGGAGCTGTTTTTT.

This clonotype was counted at least ten times. V usage is TRBV6-1 and J usage is TRBJ1-5; TRBD1 is a possible D gene (6 bases). The germline V gene encodes CDR1 MNHNS and CDR2 SASEGT. V shed 8 bases and J shed 4 bases, with 12 bases lying between them. The CDR3 runs 13 residues. Here the CDR3 reads CASVSQGNQPQHF. CDR3 coding DNA: TGTGCCAGCGTATCCCAGGGGAATCAGCCCCAGCATTTT.

This clonotype was seen ten or more times. This chain connects TRBV27 to TRBJ1-5, with 9 positions matching TRBD1. The V and J ends lost 5 bases and 4 bases, in that order; junction bases with no gene match: 12. CDR1 and CDR2 from the germline V gene are MNHEY and SMNVEV (reference sequence). This CDR3 has 17 amino acids. The CDR3 region is CASSPARDRELNQPQHF. Written as DNA, the CDR3 is TGTGCCAGCAGTCCAGCCCGGGACAGGGAGCTGAATCAGCCCCAGCATTTT.

This clonotype was seen repeatedly, ten times or more. The chain is built from TRBV13 and TRBJ2-7; 10 bases are a match to TRBD1. V lost 4 bases to trimming and J lost 2 bases; unmatched junction nucleotides: 5. Germline V gives CDR1 PRHDT, CDR2 FYEKMQ (reference sequence). The CDR3 spans 15 residues. The chain's CDR3 is CASSSDRGLTYEQYF. As DNA, the CDR3 is TGTGCCAGCAGCTCGGACAGGGGGTTAACCTACGAGCAGTACTTC.

This clonotype was detected many times. The chain carries TRBV12-5 and TRBJ1-1; D remains unclear. The CDR3 is 10 amino acids. Germline V gene data show CDR1 as LGHNT and CDR2 as FRNRAP. V shed 5 bases and J shed 11 bases, with 9 bases lying between them. The CDR3 coding sequence is TGTGCTAGTGGTACCGGGAGGGCTTTCTTT. Its protein product is CASGTGRAFF.

The table lists this clonotype with many counts. This sequence joins TRBV6-2 or TRBV6-3 and TRBJ2-5; a weak D match, TRBD2 (5 bases). Trimming left V 0 bases short and J 1 base short, with 21 bases between. The length of the CDR3 is 19 residues. Germline assignment: CDR1 MNHEY and CDR2 SVGEGT. The CDR3 is CASSYSVVGVAQFQETQYF. The DNA of the CDR3 is TGTGCCAGCAGTTACTCGGTAGTCGGGGTTGCCCAATTCCAAGAGACCCAGTACTTC.

This clonotype was counted many times. The chain carries TRBV6-2 or TRBV6-3 and TRBJ2-7; either TRBD1 or TRBD2 may fit D (5 bases each). Germline V CDR1 and CDR2: MNHEY, SVGEGT. This CDR3 is built from 13 residues. V was pared by 6 bases and J by 3 bases, with 12 bases between. The CDR3 DNA reads as TGTGCCAGCAGCGTAGCAGGGAGCTACGAGCAGTACTTC. It translates to CASSVAGSYEQYF.